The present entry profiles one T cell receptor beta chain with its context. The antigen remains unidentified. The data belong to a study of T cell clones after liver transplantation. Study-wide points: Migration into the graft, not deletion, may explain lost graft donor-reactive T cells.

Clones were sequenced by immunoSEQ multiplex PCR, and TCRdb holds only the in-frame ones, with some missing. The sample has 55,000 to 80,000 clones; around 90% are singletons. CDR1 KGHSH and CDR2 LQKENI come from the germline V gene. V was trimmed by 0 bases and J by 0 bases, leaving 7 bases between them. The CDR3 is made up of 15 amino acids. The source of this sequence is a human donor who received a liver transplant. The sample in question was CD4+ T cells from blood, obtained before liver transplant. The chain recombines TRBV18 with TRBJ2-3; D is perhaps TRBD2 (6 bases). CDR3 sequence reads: CASSPPGGSTDTQYF. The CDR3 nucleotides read TGTGCCAGCTCACCACCTGGGGGGAGCACAGATACGCAGTATTTT.